This T cell receptor beta chain was identified in a study of technical replicates of blood from several donors. Clones were sequenced by immunoSEQ multiplex PCR, and TCRdb holds only the in-frame ones, with some missing. The top ten hold 0.33% of the sample, which has about 97,000 clones, just under 95% seen once. Germline loops: CDR1 SGHVS, CDR2 FQNEAQ. Trimming removed 4 bases from V and 5 bases from J; junction bases left unmatched: 8. CDR3 length: 16 amino acids. The sequence was collected from a human donor in good health. V gene TRBV7-8 combines with J gene TRBJ1-2; 12 nucleotides agree with TRBD1. Sequenced: T cells isolated from PBMCs. The CDR3 DNA follows: TGTGCCAGCAGCTGGGACGGGACAGGGGGCTTGTATGGCTACACCTTC. Amino acid sequence: CASSWDGTGGLYGYTF.